This T cell receptor beta chain originates from a study of regulatory T cells in long-lasting Graves disease. Overall study: Newly diagnosed Graves' patients had under 3 months of antithyroid drugs.

Combining iRepertoire HTBI primers with Arm-PCR of CDR3 regions, the authors built TCR beta libraries. One entry per CDR3 protein, called by TCRdb with MiXCR from the multiplex PCR reads. The sample lists some 450,000 distinct CDR3 sequences, around 17% occurring once. As to time point: newly diagnosed GD, antithyroid drugs for less than 3 months. From PBMCs, RNA was extracted and then used to make the TCR library. General study points: Fewer public clonotypes were shared by new patients (around 960) than by persistent patients (about 2,500). TRBV28 was favored in persistent disease, as were TRBJ1-2 and TRBJ2-5. Persistent Graves' patients showed reduced TCR diversity versus newly diagnosed patients.

Germline CDR1 is MDHEN and CDR2 is SYDVKM. This CDR3 is 14 amino acids long. V was pared by 10 bases and J by 0 bases, with 16 bases between. This clonotype was counted many times. Antigen specificity is unknown. This same sample was also part of a study on T cells in Graves' hyperthyroidism and ophthalmopathy.

The sample in question was peripheral blood mononuclear cells (PBMCs), obtained at new diagnosis, from a patient treated with antithyroid drugs. The chain combines TRBV28 with TRBJ2-7; D might be TRBD1 (6 bases). The sequence came from a woman in her twenties or thirties with Graves disease. DNA of the CDR3: TGTGCCATTAAGGACAGATACTCCTCCTACGAGCAGTACTTC. Its translation is CAIKDRYSSYEQYF. Together with reference TRBV28 and TRBJ2-7, the CDR3 gives the full variable domain: DVKVTQSSRYLVKRTGEKVFLECVQDMDHENMFWYRQDPGLGLRLIYFSYDVKMKEKGDIPEGYSVSREKKERFSLILESASTNQTSMYLCAIKDRYSSYEQYFGPGTRLTVT.